This TCR beta chain was found in a study of post-analysis software for immune sequencing data. Details on this clonotype: Its antigen is undetermined.

Findings and limits, study-wide: Multiple sclerosis patients had significantly lower normalized Chao1 diversity than controls. Included in a set of about 5 TRBV segments more frequent in patients than controls were TRBV5-6, TRBV5-1 and TRBV20-1.

Germline lookup yields CDR1 MGHRA and CDR2 YSYEKL. Trimming took 2 bases from V and 4 from J, leaving 14 bases between them. CDR3 length: 15 residues. TCR beta libraries were prepared from cDNA with unique molecular identifiers. MiXCR was run by TCRdb on the PCR reads, yielding one entry per CDR3 protein. This table holds about 540,000 distinct CDR3 sequences, 34% found once. What was sequenced was blood. V usage is TRBV4-1 and J usage is TRBJ2-5, with D unresolved. This receptor was taken from a girl aged 2-17 years with multiple sclerosis. For the CDR3, the DNA is TGCGCCAGCAGCCAATTCGCAAGTCGAGGAGAGACCCAGTACTTC. Translation gives CASSQFASRGETQYF.